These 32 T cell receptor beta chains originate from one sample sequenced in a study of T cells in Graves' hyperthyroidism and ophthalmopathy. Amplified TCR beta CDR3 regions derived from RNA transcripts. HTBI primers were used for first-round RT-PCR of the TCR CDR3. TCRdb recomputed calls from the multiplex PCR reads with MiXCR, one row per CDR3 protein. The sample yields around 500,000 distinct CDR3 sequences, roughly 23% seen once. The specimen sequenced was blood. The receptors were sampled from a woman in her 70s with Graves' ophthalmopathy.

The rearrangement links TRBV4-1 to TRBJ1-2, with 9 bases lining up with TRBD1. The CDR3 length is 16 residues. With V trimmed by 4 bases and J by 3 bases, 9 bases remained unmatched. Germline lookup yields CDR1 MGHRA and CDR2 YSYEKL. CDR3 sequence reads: CASSPVGQGLDYGYTF. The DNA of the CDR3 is TGCGCCAGCAGCCCTGTGGGACAGGGCTTGGACTATGGCTACACCTTC.

The CDR3 reads CASSLGMGSGANVLTF. In DNA, the CDR3 is TGTGCCAGCAGCTTAGGGATGGGCTCTGGGGCCAACGTCCTGACTTTC. The V call is TRBV7-2, the J call TRBJ2-6; D remains unclear. This CDR3 region has 16 residues. Germline CDR1 reads SGHTA; CDR2 reads FQGNSA. Deletions cut 1 base from V and 0 bases from J, with 7 bases between.

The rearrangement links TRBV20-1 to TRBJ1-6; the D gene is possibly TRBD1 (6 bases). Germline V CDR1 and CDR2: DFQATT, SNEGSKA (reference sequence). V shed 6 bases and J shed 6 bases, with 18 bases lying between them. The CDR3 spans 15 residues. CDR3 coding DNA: TGCAGTGCCCGAGGTGGGGGGGCGCCTAATTCACCCCTCCACTTT. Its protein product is CSARGGGAPNSPLHF.

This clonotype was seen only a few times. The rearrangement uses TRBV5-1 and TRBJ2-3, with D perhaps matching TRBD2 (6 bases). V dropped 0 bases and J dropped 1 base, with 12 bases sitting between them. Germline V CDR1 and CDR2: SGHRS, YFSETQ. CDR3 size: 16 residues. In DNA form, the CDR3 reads TGCGCCAGCAGCTTGGCCGGGCGGGACGGCACAGATACGCAGTATTTT. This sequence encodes CASSLAGRDGTDTQYF. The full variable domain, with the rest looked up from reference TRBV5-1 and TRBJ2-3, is KAGVTQTPRYLIKTRGQQVTLSCSPISGHRSVSWYQQTPGQGLQFLFEYFSETQRNKGNFPGRFSGRQFSNSRSEMNVSTLELGDSALYLCASSLAGRDGTDTQYFGPGTRLTVL.

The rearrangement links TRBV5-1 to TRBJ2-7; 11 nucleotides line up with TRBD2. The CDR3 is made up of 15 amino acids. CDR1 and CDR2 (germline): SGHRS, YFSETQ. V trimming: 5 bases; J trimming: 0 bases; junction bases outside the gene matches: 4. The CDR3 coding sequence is TGCGCCAGCAGAGGCGGGACTAGCGGCTCCTACGAGCAGTACTTC. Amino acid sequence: CASRGGTSGSYEQYF.

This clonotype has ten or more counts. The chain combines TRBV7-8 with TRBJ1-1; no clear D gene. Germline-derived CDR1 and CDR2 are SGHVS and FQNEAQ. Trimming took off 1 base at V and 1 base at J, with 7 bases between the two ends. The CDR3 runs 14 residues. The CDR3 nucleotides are TGTGCCAGCAGCTTAGGGGTGGGGAACACTGAAGCTTTCTTT. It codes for CASSLGVGNTEAFF.

The CDR3 nucleotides are TGCGCCAGCAGCCAGGATCCTGTGGGAATCCCTGATGAGCAGTTCTTC. Its protein product is CASSQDPVGIPDEQFF. This chain connects TRBV4-3 to TRBJ2-1; D remains ambiguous. Trimming stripped 3 bases from V and 8 bases from J, with 20 bases between. The germline V gene has CDR1 LGHNA and CDR2 YSLEER. The CDR3 covers 16 residues.

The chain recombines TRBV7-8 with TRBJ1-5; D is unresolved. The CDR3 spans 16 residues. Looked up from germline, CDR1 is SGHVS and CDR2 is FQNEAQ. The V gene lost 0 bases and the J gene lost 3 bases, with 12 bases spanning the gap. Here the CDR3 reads CASSLAGPGLNQPQHF. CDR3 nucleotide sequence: TGTGCCAGCAGCTTAGCCGGGCCAGGACTCAATCAGCCCCAGCATTTT.

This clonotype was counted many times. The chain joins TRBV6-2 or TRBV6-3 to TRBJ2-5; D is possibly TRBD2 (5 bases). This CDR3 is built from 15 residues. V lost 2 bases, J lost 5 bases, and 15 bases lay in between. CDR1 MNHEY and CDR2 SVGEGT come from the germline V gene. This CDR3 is CASSYLIGMGETQYF. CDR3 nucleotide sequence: TGTGCCAGCAGTTACCTTATCGGGATGGGGGAGACCCAGTACTTC.

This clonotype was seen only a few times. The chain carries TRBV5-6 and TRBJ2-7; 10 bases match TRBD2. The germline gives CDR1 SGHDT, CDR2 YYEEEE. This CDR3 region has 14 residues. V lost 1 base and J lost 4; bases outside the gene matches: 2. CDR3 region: CASSLLAGVYEQYF. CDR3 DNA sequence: TGTGCCAGCAGCTTGCTAGCGGGAGTATACGAGCAGTACTTC.

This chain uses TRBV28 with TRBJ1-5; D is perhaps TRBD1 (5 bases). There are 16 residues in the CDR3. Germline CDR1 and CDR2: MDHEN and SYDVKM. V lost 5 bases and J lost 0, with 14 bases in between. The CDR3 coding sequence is TGTGCCAGCAGTATGGGACTGGGATTTAGCAATCAGCCCCAGCATTTT. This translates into CASSMGLGFSNQPQHF. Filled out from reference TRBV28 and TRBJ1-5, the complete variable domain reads DVKVTQSSRYLVKRTGEKVFLECVQDMDHENMFWYRQDPGLGLRLIYFSYDVKMKEKGDIPEGYSVSREKKERFSLILESASTNQTSMYLCASSMGLGFSNQPQHFGDGTRLSIL.

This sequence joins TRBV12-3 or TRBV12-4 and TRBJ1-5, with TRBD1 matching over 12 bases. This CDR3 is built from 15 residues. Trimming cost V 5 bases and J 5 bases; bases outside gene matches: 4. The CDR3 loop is CASSAGQGADQPQHF. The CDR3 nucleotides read TGTGCCAGCAGTGCGGGACAGGGGGCGGATCAGCCCCAGCATTTT.

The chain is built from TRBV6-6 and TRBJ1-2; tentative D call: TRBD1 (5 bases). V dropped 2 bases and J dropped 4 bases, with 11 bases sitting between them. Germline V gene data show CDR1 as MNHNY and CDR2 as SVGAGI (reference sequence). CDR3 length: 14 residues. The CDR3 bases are TGTGCCAGCAGTTACACCGAAGACAGCTATGGCTACACCTTC. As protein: CASSYTEDSYGYTF.

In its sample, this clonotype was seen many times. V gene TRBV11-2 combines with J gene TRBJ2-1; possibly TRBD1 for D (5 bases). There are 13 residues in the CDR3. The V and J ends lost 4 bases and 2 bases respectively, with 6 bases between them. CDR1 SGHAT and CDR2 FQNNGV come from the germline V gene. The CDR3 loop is CASSSDTYNEQFF. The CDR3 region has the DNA TGTGCCAGCAGCTCGGACACCTACAATGAGCAGTTCTTC.

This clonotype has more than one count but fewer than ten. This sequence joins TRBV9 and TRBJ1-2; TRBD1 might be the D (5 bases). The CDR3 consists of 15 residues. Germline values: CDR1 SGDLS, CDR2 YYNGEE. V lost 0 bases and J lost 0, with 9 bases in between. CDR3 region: CASSVGTSPNYGYTF. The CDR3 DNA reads TGTGCCAGCAGCGTAGGGACATCACCTAACTATGGCTACACCTTC.

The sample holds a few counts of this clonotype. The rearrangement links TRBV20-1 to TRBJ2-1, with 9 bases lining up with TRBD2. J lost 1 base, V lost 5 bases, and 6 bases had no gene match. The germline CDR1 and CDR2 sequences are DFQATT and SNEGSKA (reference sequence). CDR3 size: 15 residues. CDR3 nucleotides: TGCAGTGCTCTAACTAGCGGGCTGTCCTACAATGAGCAGTTCTTC. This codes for CSALTSGLSYNEQFF.

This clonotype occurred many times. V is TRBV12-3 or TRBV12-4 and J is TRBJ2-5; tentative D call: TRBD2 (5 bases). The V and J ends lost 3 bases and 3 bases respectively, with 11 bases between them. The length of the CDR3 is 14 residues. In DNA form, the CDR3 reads TGTGCCAGCAGTTTTGGTTCGGGGAAAGAGACCCAGTACTTC. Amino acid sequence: CASSFGSGKETQYF.

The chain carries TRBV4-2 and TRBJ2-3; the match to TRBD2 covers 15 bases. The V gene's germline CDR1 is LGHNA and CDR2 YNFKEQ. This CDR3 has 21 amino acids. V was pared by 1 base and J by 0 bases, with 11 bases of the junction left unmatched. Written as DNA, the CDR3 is TGTGCCAGCAGCCAAGGGCGAGGCGGAGGACTAGCGGGAGGGAGCACAGATACGCAGTATTTT. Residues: CASSQGRGGGLAGGSTDTQYF.

CDR3 residues: CASSESVTTNTEAFF. The CDR3 DNA reads as TGCGCCAGCAGTGAGTCGGTCACAACGAACACTGAAGCTTTCTTT. J is TRBJ1-1 and V is TRBV10-2; D uncertain. Per the germline V gene, CDR1 is WSHSY and CDR2 is SAAADI. V gave up 0 bases and J gave up 1 base, with 9 bases separating them. The CDR3 sequence is 15 residues long.

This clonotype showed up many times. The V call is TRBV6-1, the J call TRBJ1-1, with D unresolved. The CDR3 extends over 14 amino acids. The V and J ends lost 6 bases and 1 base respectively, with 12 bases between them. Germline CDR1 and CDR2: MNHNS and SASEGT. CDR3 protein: CASRDPSGNTEAFF. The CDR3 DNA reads TGTGCCAGCAGAGACCCCTCGGGGAACACTGAAGCTTTCTTT.

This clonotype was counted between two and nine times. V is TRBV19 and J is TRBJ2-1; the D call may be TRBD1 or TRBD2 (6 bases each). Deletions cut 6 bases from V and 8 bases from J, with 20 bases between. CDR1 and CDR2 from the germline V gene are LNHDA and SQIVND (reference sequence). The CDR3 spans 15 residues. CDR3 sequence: CASSPRKGGLDEQFF. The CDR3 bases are TGTGCCAGTAGCCCCAGAAAAGGGGGGTTAGATGAGCAGTTCTTC. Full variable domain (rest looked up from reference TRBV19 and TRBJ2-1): DGGITQSPKYLFRKEGQNVTLSCEQNLNHDAMYWYRQDPGQGLRLIYYSQIVNDFQKGDIAEGYSVSREKKESFPLTVTSAQKNPTAFYLCASSPRKGGLDEQFFGPGTRLTVL.

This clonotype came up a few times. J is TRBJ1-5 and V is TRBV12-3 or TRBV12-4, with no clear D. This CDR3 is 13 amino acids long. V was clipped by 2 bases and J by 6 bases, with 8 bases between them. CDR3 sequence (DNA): TGTGCCAGCAGTTTATTTAGTCGTCAGCCCCAGCATTTT. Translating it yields CASSLFSRQPQHF.

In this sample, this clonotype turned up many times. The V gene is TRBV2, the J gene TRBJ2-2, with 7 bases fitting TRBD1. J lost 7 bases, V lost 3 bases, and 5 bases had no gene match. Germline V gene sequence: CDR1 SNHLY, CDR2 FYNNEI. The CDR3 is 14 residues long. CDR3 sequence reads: CASSETGSDGELFF. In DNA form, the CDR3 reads TGTGCCAGCAGTGAGACAGGGTCGGACGGGGAGCTGTTTTTT.

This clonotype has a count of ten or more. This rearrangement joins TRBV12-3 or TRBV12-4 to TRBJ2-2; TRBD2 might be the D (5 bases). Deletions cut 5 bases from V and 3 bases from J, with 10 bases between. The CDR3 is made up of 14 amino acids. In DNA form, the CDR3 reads TGTGCCAGCAGTAGCGGCCGCCACACCGGGGAGCTGTTTTTT. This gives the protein CASSSGRHTGELFF.

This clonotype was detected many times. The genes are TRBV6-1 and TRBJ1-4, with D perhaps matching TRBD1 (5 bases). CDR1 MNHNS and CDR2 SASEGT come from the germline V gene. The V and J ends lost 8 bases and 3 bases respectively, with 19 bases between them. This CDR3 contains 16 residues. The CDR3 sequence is CASRSAPGRSNEKLFF. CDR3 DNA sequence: TGTGCCAGCCGCTCCGCCCCAGGGAGGTCTAATGAAAAACTGTTTTTT.

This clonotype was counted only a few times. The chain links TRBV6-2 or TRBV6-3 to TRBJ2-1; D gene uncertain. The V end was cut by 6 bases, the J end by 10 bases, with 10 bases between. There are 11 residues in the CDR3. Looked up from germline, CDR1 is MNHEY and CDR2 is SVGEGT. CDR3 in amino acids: CASRLGREQFF. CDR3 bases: TGTGCCAGCAGATTGGGAAGGGAGCAGTTCTTC.

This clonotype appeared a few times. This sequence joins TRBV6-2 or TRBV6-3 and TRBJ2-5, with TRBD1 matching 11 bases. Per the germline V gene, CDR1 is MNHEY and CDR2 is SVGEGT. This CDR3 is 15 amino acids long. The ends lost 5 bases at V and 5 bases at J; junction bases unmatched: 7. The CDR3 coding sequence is TGTGCCAGCAGTCCCTGGACAGGGGGCTACGAGACCCAGTACTTC. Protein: CASSPWTGGYETQYF.

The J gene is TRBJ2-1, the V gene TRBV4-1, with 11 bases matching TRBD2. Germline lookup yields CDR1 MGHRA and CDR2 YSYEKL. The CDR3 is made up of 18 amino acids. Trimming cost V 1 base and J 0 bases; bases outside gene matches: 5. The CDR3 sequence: CASSQGLAGSRSYNEQFF. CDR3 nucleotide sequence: TGCGCCAGCAGCCAAGGACTAGCGGGATCCCGCTCCTACAATGAGCAGTTCTTC.

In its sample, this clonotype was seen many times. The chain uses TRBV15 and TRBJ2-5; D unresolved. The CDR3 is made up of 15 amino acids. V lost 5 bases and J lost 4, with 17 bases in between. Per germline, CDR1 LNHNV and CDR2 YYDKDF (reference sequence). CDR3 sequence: CATSGLRARGETQYF. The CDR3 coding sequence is TGTGCCACCAGCGGGCTACGGGCCAGAGGAGAGACCCAGTACTTC.

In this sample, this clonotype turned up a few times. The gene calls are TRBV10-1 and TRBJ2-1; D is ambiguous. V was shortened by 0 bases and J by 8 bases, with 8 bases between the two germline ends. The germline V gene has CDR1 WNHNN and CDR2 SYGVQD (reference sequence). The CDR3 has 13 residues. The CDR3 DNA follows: TGCGCCAGCAGTGAGTCATACTGGGATGAGCAGTTCTTC. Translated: CASSESYWDEQFF.

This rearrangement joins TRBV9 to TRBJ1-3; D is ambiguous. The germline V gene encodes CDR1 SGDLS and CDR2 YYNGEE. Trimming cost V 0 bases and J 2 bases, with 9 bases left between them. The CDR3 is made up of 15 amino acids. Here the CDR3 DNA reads TGTGCCAGCAGCGTAGCGGGGAACCCTGGAAACACCATATATTTT. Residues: CASSVAGNPGNTIYF.

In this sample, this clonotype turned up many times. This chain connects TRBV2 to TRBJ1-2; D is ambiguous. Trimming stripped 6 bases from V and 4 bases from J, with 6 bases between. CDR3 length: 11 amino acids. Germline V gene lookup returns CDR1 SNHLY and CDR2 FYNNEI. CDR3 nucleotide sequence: TGTGCCAGCAGATACAGCTATGGCTACACCTTC. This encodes CASRYSYGYTF.